The 27 T cell receptor beta chains listed next were all sequenced from one sample in a study of CD8+ T cells in alopecia areata. Investigators isolated RNA and reverse transcribed it into cDNA to act as the sequencing template. Produced via immunoSEQ multiplex PCR; TCRdb's table is partial and in-frame only. In the table there are 180,000 or so clones, 58% of which are singletons. Noted treatment: oral pan-JAK inhibitor, 5-10 mg twice daily. The input for sequencing was CD4+ T cells sorted from blood, taken between weeks 55 and 65, from a patient treated with tofacitinib. These receptor sequences come from a human donor with alopecia areata.

This clone was picked up one time. The rearrangement uses TRBV6-6 and TRBJ1-2; 9 bases fit TRBD1. The CDR3 has 14 amino acids. The V and J ends lost 6 bases and 5 bases, in that order; junction bases with no gene match: 7. The germline V gene encodes CDR1 MNHNY and CDR2 SVGAGI (reference sequence). CDR3 region: CASSVTTGGYGYTF. Here the CDR3 DNA reads TGTGCCAGCAGCGTCACGACAGGGGGTTATGGCTACACCTTC.

The chain joins TRBV29-1 to TRBJ2-7; no reliable D call. CDR3 length equals 13 residues. CDR1 is SQVTM and CDR2 is ANQGSEA in the germline V gene. V dropped 3 bases and J dropped 6 bases, with 15 bases sitting between them. CDR3 loop: CSVDWQALGEQYF. CDR3 bases: TGCAGCGTTGATTGGCAGGCTCTAGGCGAGCAGTACTTC.

The genes are TRBV6-6 and TRBJ2-6; 9 nucleotides line up with TRBD1. The J segment lost 3 bases and the V segment lost 6 bases, leaving 6 bases of the junction unmatched. Per germline, CDR1 MNHNY and CDR2 SVGAGI (reference sequence). This CDR3 region has 16 residues. The chain's CDR3 is CASRSGTGSGANVLTF. Written as DNA, the CDR3 is TGTGCCAGCAGATCCGGGACAGGGAGTGGGGCCAACGTCCTGACTTTC.

The V call is TRBV30, the J call TRBJ2-2; a possible D gene is TRBD1 (6 bases). The germline gives CDR1 GTSNPN, CDR2 SVGIG (reference sequence). V lost 0 bases and J 2 bases, leaving 10 bases between the germline ends. This CDR3 region has 15 residues. CDR3 DNA sequence: TGTGCCTGGAGTGTATACAGGGTAAACACCGGGGAGCTGTTTTTT. Amino acids: CAWSVYRVNTGELFF.

This chain uses TRBV29-1 with TRBJ1-1; D not resolved. From germline, CDR1 is SQVTM and CDR2 ANQGSEA. The V end lost 1 base, the J end lost 6 bases, and 12 bases lay between the germline ends. There are 13 residues in the CDR3. As DNA, the CDR3 is TGCAGCGTTGAAGCCTCGACACGACCTGAAGCTTTCTTT. This sequence encodes CSVEASTRPEAFF.

The V and J genes are TRBV19 and TRBJ1-5; D remains ambiguous. The ends were cut back, 6 bases at V and 2 bases at J, with 17 bases in the middle. The CDR3 is made up of 16 amino acids. Germline values: CDR1 LNHDA, CDR2 SQIVND (reference sequence). In DNA form, the CDR3 reads TGTGCCAGTAGCCCAGAGGCCCGTTCGGGCAATCAGCCCCAGCATTTT. Translated, it gives CASSPEARSGNQPQHF.

The rearrangement links TRBV28 to TRBJ2-5, with 8 bases fitting TRBD1. The CDR3 covers 15 residues. The J segment lost 4 bases and the V segment lost 2 bases, leaving 6 bases of the junction unmatched. Germline loops: CDR1 MDHEN, CDR2 SYDVKM. In DNA form, the CDR3 reads TGTGCCAGCAGTTTACGTTGGACAGGGTTAGAGACCCAGTACTTC. Translating gives CASSLRWTGLETQYF.

The gene calls are TRBV15 and TRBJ2-1, with TRBD1 as a possible D gene (6 bases). This CDR3 region has 13 residues. V shed 3 bases and J shed 15 bases, with 18 bases lying between them. The germline V gene encodes CDR1 LNHNV and CDR2 YYDKDF (reference sequence). This CDR3 reads CATSSSNRELAFF. The CDR3 DNA reads TGTGCCACCAGCAGTTCTAACAGGGAGTTGGCGTTCTTC.

This chain links TRBV25-1 with TRBJ1-1; no reliable D call. The CDR3 is made up of 12 amino acids. The V gene's germline CDR1 is MGHDK and CDR2 SYGVNS. V dropped 4 bases and J dropped 3 bases, with 6 bases sitting between them. The CDR3 bases are TGTGCCAGCAGTGGCTTGCACACTGAAGCTTTCTTT. This codes for CASSGLHTEAFF.

The gene calls are TRBV7-3 and TRBJ1-1; D remains ambiguous. Trimming shortened V by 3 bases and J by 1 base, and 6 bases separated the two germline ends. CDR3 length equals 13 residues. CDR1 is SGHTA and CDR2 is FQGTGA in the germline V gene. The CDR3 loop is CASSFEPNTEAFF. DNA for the CDR3: TGTGCCAGCAGCTTCGAACCGAACACTGAAGCTTTCTTT.

The chain employs TRBV18 and TRBJ2-5; TRBD1 aligns across 9 bases. Germline CDR1 KGHSH, CDR2 LQKENI. The CDR3 consists of 15 residues. V dropped 1 base and J dropped 7; count of bases not matched to a gene: 7. CDR3 residues: CASSPQGQGQVTQYF. CDR3 nucleotide sequence: TGTGCCAGCTCACCACAAGGACAGGGGCAGGTGACCCAGTACTTC.

This clone came up a few times. The chain employs TRBV9 and TRBJ2-2; TRBD2 agrees at 7 bases. From germline, CDR1 is SGDLS and CDR2 YYNGEE. The CDR3 has 18 residues. V gave up 0 bases and J gave up 6 bases; unmatched junction bases: 14. CDR3 in amino acids: CASSVGPGTKAVPGELFF. CDR3 DNA: TGTGCCAGCAGCGTAGGTCCCGGGACTAAAGCCGTCCCCGGGGAGCTGTTTTTT.

The chain has TRBV6-5 and TRBJ1-6; 7 bases are a match to TRBD1. The CDR3 has 14 residues. V gave up 6 bases and J gave up 6 bases; unmatched junction bases: 5. Germline V gives CDR1 MNHEY, CDR2 SVGAGI. CDR3 protein: CASRKGQINSPLHF. The DNA for the CDR3 is TGTGCCAGCAGAAAGGGACAGATTAATTCACCCCTCCACTTT.

This sequence joins TRBV10-3 and TRBJ2-7; perhaps TRBD2 as D (5 bases). The CDR3 is made up of 14 amino acids. The ends were cut back, 9 bases at V and 2 bases at J, with 17 bases in the middle. CDR1 ENHRY and CDR2 SYGVKD come from the germline V gene. The CDR3 DNA sequence: TGTGCCATAACGACTACACCATCTACCTACGAGCAGTACTTC. It codes for CAITTTPSTYEQYF.

The chain employs TRBV19 and TRBJ2-5; no definite D call. The CDR3 spans 13 residues. The V and J ends lost 3 bases and 1 base respectively, with 6 bases between them. The germline V gene has CDR1 LNHDA and CDR2 SQIVND (reference sequence). The CDR3 reads CASSIVVQETQYF. In DNA form, the CDR3 reads TGTGCCAGTAGTATTGTTGTCCAAGAGACCCAGTACTTC.

This clone was found a few times. The chain has TRBV6-5 and TRBJ1-4; D is uncertain. V was clipped by 5 bases and J by 4 bases, with 8 bases between them. This CDR3 has 13 amino acids. Looked up from germline, CDR1 is MNHEY and CDR2 is SVGAGI. The CDR3 DNA follows: TGTGCCAGCAGTGAGATGATTAATGAAAAACTGTTTTTT. It translates to CASSEMINEKLFF.

This clone was detected only a few times. The J gene is TRBJ1-5, the V gene TRBV11-3; D is ambiguous. Germline CDR1 SGHNT, CDR2 YENEEA. Trimming took off 2 bases at V and 0 bases at J, with 8 bases between the two ends. There are 15 residues in the CDR3. In DNA form, the CDR3 reads TGTGCCAGCAGCTTAAACAGTTATAGCAATCAGCCCCAGCATTTT. Its protein product is CASSLNSYSNQPQHF. Full variable domain (outside the CDR3, taken from reference TRBV11-3 and TRBJ1-5): EAGVVQSPRYKIIEKKQPVAFWCNPISGHNTLYWYLQNLGQGPELLIRYENEEAVDDSQLPKDRFSAERLKGVDSTLKIQPAELGDSAVYLCASSLNSYSNQPQHFGDGTRLSIL.

The chain couples TRBV29-1 to TRBJ1-2; D gene unclear. CDR1 and CDR2 (germline): SQVTM, ANQGSEA. The CDR3 sequence is 12 residues long. V lost 4 bases, J lost 3 bases, and 9 bases lay in between. The CDR3 DNA follows: TGCAGCGTTGTAATACGGGACTATGGCTACACCTTC. This gives the protein CSVVIRDYGYTF.

J is TRBJ2-3 and V is TRBV7-9, with D perhaps TRBD1 (5 bases). V lost 4 bases and J 1 base, leaving 9 bases between the germline ends. This CDR3 is 14 amino acids long. In germline, CDR1 is SEHNR, CDR2 FQNEAQ (reference sequence). The CDR3 DNA reads TGTGCCAGCAGCTGGACAAGGGGCACAGATACGCAGTATTTT. This encodes CASSWTRGTDTQYF.

V gene TRBV7-2 combines with J gene TRBJ2-1, with TRBD1 identical over 9 bases. CDR3 length: 15 residues. V lost 4 bases to trimming and J lost 3 bases; unmatched junction nucleotides: 4. CDR1 and CDR2 from the germline V gene are SGHTA and FQGNSA. The CDR3 sequence is CASSSTGGDYNEQFF. The CDR3 nucleotides are TGTGCCAGCAGCTCAACAGGGGGCGACTACAATGAGCAGTTCTTC. The full variable domain, completed using reference TRBV7-2 and TRBJ2-1, is GAGVSQSPSNKVTEKGKDVELRCDPISGHTALYWYRQSLGQGLEFLIYFQGNSAPDKSGLPSDRFSAERTGGSVSTLTIQRTQQEDSAVYLCASSSTGGDYNEQFFGPGTRLTVL.

This clone was seen a handful of times. This chain connects TRBV4-2 to TRBJ1-1; D ambiguous. The CDR3 runs 15 residues. Germline V gene data show CDR1 as LGHNA and CDR2 as YNFKEQ. Trimming left V 0 bases short and J 1 base short, with 9 bases between. The CDR3 spells CASSQEVHGNTEAFF. Here the CDR3 DNA reads TGTGCCAGCAGCCAAGAAGTACACGGGAACACTGAAGCTTTCTTT.

J is TRBJ1-2 and V is TRBV7-9; 7 positions agree with TRBD1. The CDR3 sequence is 11 residues long. Looked up from germline, CDR1 is SEHNR and CDR2 is FQNEAQ (reference sequence). The CDR3 sequence is CAKQGTEGYTF. The CDR3 coding sequence is TGTGCAAAACAAGGGACAGAGGGCTACACCTTC.

V and J are TRBV6-5 and TRBJ1-2; a possible D gene is TRBD1 (6 bases). This CDR3 contains 15 residues. Germline lookup yields CDR1 MNHEY and CDR2 SVGAGI. Trimming pared 0 bases from V and 1 base from J, leaving 9 bases between. The CDR3 DNA is TGTGCCAGCAGTTACTCCACAGGGCTTAACTATGGCTACACCTTC. Amino acid sequence: CASSYSTGLNYGYTF.

The chain joins TRBV9 to TRBJ1-2; TRBD1 agrees at 8 bases. The CDR3 runs to 14 residues. Germline CDR1 is SGDLS and CDR2 is YYNGEE. Trimming took 2 bases from V and 6 from J; bases not matched to a gene: 6. Here the CDR3 reads CASSVLAGQDGYTF. The CDR3 nucleotides read TGTGCCAGCAGCGTTCTGGCGGGACAGGATGGCTACACCTTC. The complete variable domain, with remaining parts taken from reference TRBV9 and TRBJ1-2, reads DSGVTQTPKHLITATGQRVTLRCSPRSGDLSVYWYQQSLDQGLQFLIQYYNGEERAKGNILERFSAQQFPDLHSELNLSSLELGDSALYFCASSVLAGQDGYTFGSGTRLTVV.

V is TRBV7-9 and J is TRBJ1-2; possible D gene TRBD1, 5 bases. V was trimmed by 2 bases and J by 5 bases, leaving 18 bases between them. CDR1 and CDR2 (germline): SEHNR, FQNEAQ (reference sequence). This CDR3 is built from 16 residues. CDR3 region: CASSLTTGLGRYGYTF. In DNA form, the CDR3 reads TGTGCCAGCAGCTTAACAACGGGACTTGGGCGATATGGCTACACCTTC.

The count of this clone is one. This chain joins TRBV2 and TRBJ2-4; TRBD1 agrees at 7 bases. Per germline, CDR1 SNHLY and CDR2 FYNNEI. J lost 7 bases, V lost 6 bases, and 6 bases had no gene match. The CDR3 has 13 residues. In nucleotides, the CDR3 is TGTGCCAGCAGCCAGACAGGGCGGAACATTCAGTACTTC. Translating it yields CASSQTGRNIQYF. The full variable domain, rest sourced from reference TRBV2 and TRBJ2-4, is EPEVTQTPSHQVTQMGQEVILRCVPISNHLYFYWYRQILGQKVEFLVSFYNNEISEKSEIFDDQFSVERPDGSNFTLKIRSTKLEDSAMYFCASSQTGRNIQYFGAGTRLSVL.

V and J are TRBV5-1 and TRBJ2-7; TRBD2 aligns across 12 bases. V trimming: 1 base; J trimming: 5 bases; junction bases outside the gene matches: 13. The CDR3 covers 18 residues. Germline V CDR1 and CDR2: SGHRS, YFSETQ. In DNA form, the CDR3 reads TGCGCCAGCAGCTTGAGGCTAGCGGGGGGGCAGTCGCCCCACGAGCAGTACTTC. It translates to CASSLRLAGGQSPHEQYF.